This T cell receptor (beta chain) derives from a study of immune heterogeneity within non-small cell lung tumors. This clonotype was observed at least ten times. Bulk tumor genomic DNA (approximately 640 ng per sample) served as template. Surgeons took several biopsies per primary tumor, spaced far apart, during surgery. Before undergoing curative surgery, patients had newly diagnosed non-small cell lung cancer that was untreated. Using 32 V and 13 J primers, multiplex PCR amplified TCR beta CDR3. Using its own MiXCR run on the multiplex PCR reads, TCRdb lists one record per CDR3 protein. The sample gives 25,000 to 40,000 distinct CDR3 sequences, 28% of which show up once; 3% to 4.5% is in the top ten. Germline CDR1 is SGDLS and CDR2 is YYNGEE. CDR3 length equals 16 residues. Between the trimmed V and J ends, which lost 3 bases and 6 bases, there was a span of 19 bases.

This chain links TRBV9 with TRBJ2-1, with a tentative D call TRBD2 (6 bases). This clonotype was obtained from a man aged 40-55 years with non-small cell lung cancer. The sequencing sample was made of lung tumor tissue. CDR3 bases: TGTGCCAGCAGCGCGGGCCCATTAACGCGGGGCAATGAGCAGTTCTTC. Its protein product is CASSAGPLTRGNEQFF.